The 11 T cell receptor beta chains below come from one sample, sequenced in a study of blood T cell repertoires in COVID-19. Here immunoSEQ multiplex PCR was the method, and the copy in TCRdb shows in-frame clones only, minus some. The data contain 230,000 or so clones, 80% to 85% of them seen just once; the ten biggest clones take up approximately 4.4%. The sequencing input was peripheral blood. Receptors originate from a man aged 50 or older with active or convalescent COVID-19.

The chain is built from TRBV7-3 and TRBJ2-1, with D maybe TRBD2 (6 bases). Trimming cost V 5 bases and J 0 bases, with 11 bases left between them. Germline V gene data show CDR1 as SGHTA and CDR2 as FQGTGA. The length of the CDR3 is 15 residues. In DNA form, the CDR3 reads TGTGCCAGCAGCCTCGGGGGAACCTCCTACAATGAGCAGTTCTTC. This gives the protein CASSLGGTSYNEQFF.

The chain has TRBV6-5 and TRBJ1-5; D perhaps matches TRBD1 (6 bases). The ends were cut back, 10 bases at V and 3 bases at J, with 19 bases in the middle. The CDR3 is 15 amino acids. From germline, CDR1 is MNHEY and CDR2 SVGAGI. CDR3 nucleotide sequence: TGTGCCACCTACCCGGGGACACGGATCAATCAGCCCCAGCATTTT. Protein: CATYPGTRINQPQHF.

The chain links TRBV19 to TRBJ1-5, with 7 bases fitting TRBD1. CDR3 size: 17 residues. Germline values: CDR1 LNHDA, CDR2 SQIVND (reference sequence). V shed 0 bases, J shed 2 bases, and the junction held 7 bases outside the gene matches. CDR3 protein: CASSIDGSTGGNQPQHF. The CDR3, as DNA: TGTGCCAGTAGTATAGATGGAAGCACAGGGGGCAATCAGCCCCAGCATTTT.

J is TRBJ1-2 and V is TRBV30; 8 nucleotides agree with TRBD1. The CDR3 covers 13 residues. Germline trimming cut 0 bases from V and 6 bases from J; bases unmatched to any gene: 3. The germline CDR1 and CDR2 sequences are GTSNPN and SVGIG (reference sequence). CDR3 DNA: TGTGCCTGGAGTGTACAGGGGGTGGATGGCTACACCTTC. Its translation is CAWSVQGVDGYTF.

Relative to its sample, this clone is large. Other nucleotide sequences in the sample specify the same CDR3. The chain joins TRBV30 to TRBJ1-1; D not resolved. CDR1 GTSNPN and CDR2 SVGIG come from the germline V gene (reference sequence). The CDR3 has 12 amino acids. The V gene lost 5 bases and the J gene lost 4 bases, with 11 bases spanning the gap. CDR3 residues: CAWSPGFTEAFF. CDR3 DNA sequence: TGTGCCTGGTCTCCGGGGTTCACTGAAGCTTTCTTT.

This clone was found a few times. This sequence joins TRBV7-2 and TRBJ1-4; 7 bases align to TRBD1. V lost 1 base and J lost 3; bases outside the gene matches: 2. The length of the CDR3 is 15 residues. Germline CDR1 is SGHTA and CDR2 is FQGNSA. Here the CDR3 DNA reads TGTGCCAGCAGCTTAGGCGGGACAGCTAATGAAAAACTGTTTTTT. This sequence encodes CASSLGGTANEKLFF. Full variable domain (remainder filled in from reference TRBV7-2 and TRBJ1-4): GAGVSQSPSNKVTEKGKDVELRCDPISGHTALYWYRQSLGQGLEFLIYFQGNSAPDKSGLPSDRFSAERTGGSVSTLTIQRTQQEDSAVYLCASSLGGTANEKLFFGSGTQLSVL.

CDR3 amino acids: CASSSTGASSGNTIYF. CDR3 bases: TGCGCCAGCAGCTCGACAGGGGCCTCCTCTGGAAACACCATATATTTT. V usage is TRBV5-1 and J usage is TRBJ1-3; 8 bases line up with TRBD1. V was pared by 3 bases and J by 0 bases, with 5 bases of the junction left unmatched. Germline V gene lookup returns CDR1 SGHRS and CDR2 YFSETQ. The CDR3 spans 16 residues.

The chain joins TRBV3-1 (or the pseudogene TRBV3-2) to TRBJ1-1; D is undetermined. The germline CDR1 and CDR2 sequences are LGHDT and YNNKEL (reference sequence). This CDR3 has 13 residues. Deletions cut 3 bases from V and 4 bases from J, with 9 bases between. CDR3 in DNA: TGTGCCAGCAGCCAGGCCGCGGGCACTGAAGCTTTCTTT. It is translated as CASSQAAGTEAFF.

The chain is built from TRBV4-2 and TRBJ2-3; D possibly corresponds to TRBD2 (6 bases). The V end was cut by 1 base, the J end by 1 base, with 15 bases between. The CDR3 spans 17 residues. CDR1 is LGHNA, CDR2 YNFKEQ, per germline. CDR3 sequence (DNA): TGTGCCAGCAGCCAAGTTGGAGGACCGGGGGGCACAGATACGCAGTATTTT. Translated, it gives CASSQVGGPGGTDTQYF.

The rearrangement uses TRBV11-2 and TRBJ2-1; perhaps TRBD1 as D (6 bases). Germline values: CDR1 SGHAT, CDR2 FQNNGV. Deletions cut 2 bases from V and 7 bases from J, with 9 bases between. This CDR3 has 13 residues. In nucleotides, the CDR3 is TGTGCCAGCAGCTTAAGTAGGGGGAATGAGCAGTTCTTC. Translation gives CASSLSRGNEQFF. The full variable domain, rest sourced from reference TRBV11-2 and TRBJ2-1, is EAGVAQSPRYKIIEKRQSVAFWCNPISGHATLYWYQQILGQGPKLLIQFQNNGVVDDSQLPKDRFSAERLKGVDSTLKIQPAKLEDSAVYLCASSLSRGNEQFFGPGTRLTVL.

This clone turned up a few times. The rearrangement joins TRBV9 to TRBJ1-2; TRBD1 agrees at 10 bases. The CDR3 length is 15 residues. The V segment lost 0 bases and the J segment 7 bases; nucleotides outside the gene matches: 6. Germline V gene sequence: CDR1 SGDLS, CDR2 YYNGEE. Written as DNA, the CDR3 is TGTGCCAGCAGCGTAGCAGGGACAGGGGATCGTGGCTACACCTTC. The encoded protein is CASSVAGTGDRGYTF.